Following are 28 T cell receptor beta chains from one sample sequenced in a study of blood T cell repertoires in COVID-19 (dated by TCRdb to about 2020). The method was the immunoSEQ multiplex PCR assay. The immuneACCESS repertoire file appears here via TCRdb, limited to in-frame rearrangements. These files lack a portion of the clones; in checked studies, under half of the deficit traces to unresolved V genes, and the cause of the others is not known. The sample table records fewer than 500,000 clones; roughly 88% of these occur just once. About 0.89% of the sample is in the top ten clones. Input material: PBMCs or T cells enriched from blood (not recorded which). The source of these receptors is a woman aged 25-40 years with acute COVID-19.

The V call is TRBV6-5, the J call TRBJ2-7, with 7 bases that match TRBD1. Germline V gene sequence: CDR1 MNHEY, CDR2 SVGAGI. V was pared by 8 bases and J by 2 bases, with 9 bases of the junction left unmatched. The CDR3 is 14 amino acids. The CDR3 nucleotides are TGTGCCAGCTTTGGTTGGGACAGAGCCTACGAGCAGTACTTC. It translates to CASFGWDRAYEQYF.

With respect to this clone: At one end the junction does not follow the germline gene, possibly because of a read error. The chain recombines TRBV10-1 with TRBJ1-2; weak D call: TRBD1 (6 bases). In germline, CDR1 is WNHNN, CDR2 SYGVQD (reference sequence). The CDR3 extends over 11 amino acids. CDR3 protein: CASSTDSATFF. Here the CDR3 DNA reads TGCGCCAGCAGTACGGACAGCGCAACTTTCTTC.

The V call is TRBV7-3, the J call TRBJ2-3; D perhaps matches TRBD2 (5 bases). CDR1 and CDR2 (germline): SGHTA, FQGTGA. This CDR3 is built from 12 residues. Deletions cut 5 bases from V and 10 bases from J, with 13 bases between. The chain's CDR3 is CASSRVERAQYF. The CDR3 DNA reads as TGTGCCAGCAGCCGGGTTGAGAGGGCGCAGTATTTT.

This chain connects TRBV7-9 to TRBJ2-2; 9 positions agree with TRBD2. The length of the CDR3 is 16 residues. Germline trimming cut 4 bases from V and 6 bases from J; bases unmatched to any gene: 9. In germline, CDR1 is SEHNR, CDR2 FQNEAQ (reference sequence). The DNA for the CDR3 is TGTGCCAGCAGCTATGCGGCGGGGGGGCACCCCGGGGAGCTGTTTTTT. It is translated as CASSYAAGGHPGELFF.

V and J are TRBV3-1 (or the pseudogene TRBV3-2) and TRBJ1-5; D gene ambiguous. Germline CDR1 reads LGHDT; CDR2 reads YNNKEL (reference sequence). V was cut by 0 bases and J by 5 bases, with 8 bases left in between. This CDR3 is 14 amino acids long. CDR3 bases: TGTGCCAGCAGCCAAGACCAGGTGGATCAGCCCCAGCATTTT. It is translated as CASSQDQVDQPQHF.

As DNA, the CDR3 is TGCGCCAGCAGCTTGGGGGGACTGACGATCCAAGAGACCCAGTACTTC. Translated: CASSLGGLTIQETQYF. This chain uses TRBV5-1 with TRBJ2-5, with D possibly TRBD2 on 6 matching bases. The CDR3 is made up of 16 amino acids. The germline V gene has CDR1 SGHRS and CDR2 YFSETQ. V was cut by 0 bases and J by 1 base, with 13 bases left in between.

This rearrangement joins TRBV7-3 to TRBJ2-1, with TRBD2 matching over 11 bases. The V gene end was trimmed by 5 bases and the J gene end by 12 bases; junction bases not matched to a gene: 18. CDR1 SGHTA and CDR2 FQGTGA come from the germline V gene. The CDR3 length is 17 residues. CDR3 residues: CASSINPSGGPSGRQFF. The CDR3 nucleotides read TGTGCCAGCAGCATCAACCCTAGCGGGGGGCCATCAGGCCGGCAGTTCTTC.

This rearrangement joins TRBV14 to TRBJ1-1; D perhaps matches TRBD1 (6 bases). Looked up from germline, CDR1 is SGHDN and CDR2 is FVKESK. There are 13 residues in the CDR3. With 5 bases removed from V and 3 bases from J, the gap between germline ends came to 10 bases. CDR3 coding DNA: TGTGCCAGCAGCTACGGACAGTACACTGAAGCTTTCTTT. It translates to CASSYGQYTEAFF. The variable domain in full, with the rest retrieved from reference TRBV14 and TRBJ1-1, is EAGVTQFPSHSVIEKGQTVTLRCDPISGHDNLYWYRRVMGKEIKFLLHFVKESKQDESGMPNNRFLAERTGGTYSTLKVQPAELEDSGVYFCASSYGQYTEAFFGQGTRLTVV.

CDR3 in amino acids: CASSPGTEAGANVLTF. Here the CDR3 DNA reads TGCGCCAGCAGCCCCGGGACAGAAGCTGGGGCCAACGTCCTGACTTTC. The V and J genes are TRBV5-1 and TRBJ2-6; TRBD1 agrees at 7 bases. Germline assignment: CDR1 SGHRS and CDR2 YFSETQ. CDR3 size: 16 residues. Unmatched junction bases numbered 6, after V lost 4 bases and J lost 2 bases.

This sequence joins TRBV5-1 and TRBJ1-1, with a weak D call TRBD1 (6 bases). The V and J ends lost 4 bases and 3 bases respectively, with 13 bases between them. Per germline, CDR1 SGHRS and CDR2 YFSETQ. This CDR3 region has 14 residues. CDR3: CASSAGEPDTEAFF. The CDR3 region has the DNA TGCGCCAGCAGCGCAGGGGAGCCGGACACTGAAGCTTTCTTT.

The J gene is TRBJ1-3, the V gene TRBV5-1; D may be TRBD1 (6 bases). The ends were cut back, 2 bases at V and 1 base at J, with 13 bases in the middle. The CDR3 loop spans 16 amino acids. Germline V gene sequence: CDR1 SGHRS, CDR2 YFSETQ. CDR3 DNA sequence: TGCGCCAGCAGCTTAGCCTTGACAGGATCTGGAAACACCATATATTTT. Protein: CASSLALTGSGNTIYF.

V usage is TRBV23-1 and J usage is TRBJ1-5; the D is unclear. TRBV23-1 is identified as an open reading frame with a role that is uncertain. The CDR3 runs to 20 residues. Trimming took 1 base from V and 0 from J, leaving 22 bases between them. CDR3 in DNA: TGCGCCAGCAGTCAATTATATGTCCATCCCGGGGTATATAGCAATCAGCCCCAGCATTTT. Encoded protein: CASSQLYVHPGVYSNQPQHF.

Concerning this clone: This sample also contains other DNA sequences that code for the same CDR3. V is TRBV9 and J is TRBJ2-7; possible D gene TRBD1, 6 bases. The CDR3 length is 14 residues. Trimming stripped 2 bases from V and 0 bases from J, with 9 bases between. Germline V lookup: CDR1 SGDLS, CDR2 YYNGEE. CDR3 DNA sequence: TGTGCCAGCAGCGTTGGGGACACCTCCTACGAGCAGTACTTC. Translation: CASSVGDTSYEQYF.

This chain links TRBV10-2 with TRBJ2-1; 9 bases line up with TRBD2. CDR3 length: 15 amino acids. The trim removed 4 bases at V and 7 bases at J, leaving 8 bases unmatched. Germline values: CDR1 WSHSY, CDR2 SAAADI. CDR3 residues: CASSALSLAGNEQFF. CDR3 nucleotide sequence: TGCGCCAGCAGTGCCCTATCGCTAGCGGGGAATGAGCAGTTCTTC.

The rearrangement joins TRBV5-1 to TRBJ2-1; 9 nucleotides align to TRBD2. The J segment lost 2 bases and the V segment lost 6 bases, leaving 6 bases of the junction unmatched. Germline V lookup: CDR1 SGHRS, CDR2 YFSETQ. This CDR3 has 15 residues. The CDR3 loop is CASTSGGGAYNEQFF. The DNA for the CDR3 is TGCGCCAGCACGTCGGGCGGGGGGGCCTACAATGAGCAGTTCTTC.

The gene calls are TRBV9 and TRBJ1-3; 9 nucleotides match TRBD1. The CDR3 runs to 16 residues. V was pared by 3 bases and J by 0 bases, with 4 bases of the junction left unmatched. Per the germline V gene, CDR1 is SGDLS and CDR2 is YYNGEE. CDR3 coding DNA: TGTGCCAGCAGCGCAGCGACAGGGGGCTCTGGAAACACCATATATTTT. Protein: CASSAATGGSGNTIYF.

The chain has TRBV7-2 and TRBJ1-4, with D perhaps matching TRBD1 (6 bases). CDR1 SGHTA and CDR2 FQGNSA come from the germline V gene. The CDR3 consists of 17 residues. Trimming removed 6 bases at V and 5 bases at J, with 22 bases between. The CDR3: CASSRRIGQPPNEKLFF. In nucleotides, the CDR3 is TGTGCCAGCAGTCGCCGTATTGGACAGCCGCCGAATGAAAAACTGTTTTTT.

The CDR3 region has the DNA TGCGCCAGCAGCTCGGGGGACAGCGGCACGAACACTGAAGCTTTCTTT. This sequence encodes CASSSGDSGTNTEAFF. The chain employs TRBV5-1 and TRBJ1-1, with TRBD1 matching over 7 bases. CDR3 size: 16 residues. The V segment lost 3 bases and the J segment 1 base; nucleotides outside the gene matches: 9. Germline V CDR1 and CDR2: SGHRS, YFSETQ.

This chain links TRBV2 with TRBJ2-3; TRBD1 aligns across 8 bases. In germline, CDR1 is SNHLY, CDR2 FYNNEI. Trimming at V came to 5 bases and at J to 4 bases, leaving 8 bases not matched to a gene. The CDR3 covers 15 residues. CDR3 sequence (DNA): TGTGCCAGCAGTTACCTCGCAGGGGGCGCAGATACGCAGTATTTT. This codes for CASSYLAGGADTQYF. Full variable domain (rest looked up from reference TRBV2 and TRBJ2-3): EPEVTQTPSHQVTQMGQEVILRCVPISNHLYFYWYRQILGQKVEFLVSFYNNEISEKSEIFDDQFSVERPDGSNFTLKIRSTKLEDSAMYFCASSYLAGGADTQYFGPGTRLTVL.

This chain connects TRBV15 to TRBJ2-1; 8 bases agree with TRBD2. The V segment lost 0 bases and the J segment 6 bases; nucleotides outside the gene matches: 7. Germline V lookup: CDR1 LNHNV, CDR2 YYDKDF (reference sequence). The CDR3 has 16 residues. CDR3 DNA: TGTGCCACCAGCAGAGATCGGGTTAGCGGGGTCAATGAGCAGTTCTTC. Its translation is CATSRDRVSGVNEQFF.

The rearrangement uses TRBV5-1 and TRBJ2-1; a weak D match, TRBD1 (6 bases). V shed 1 base and J shed 2 bases, with 10 bases lying between them. Germline loops: CDR1 SGHRS, CDR2 YFSETQ. This CDR3 contains 15 residues. The CDR3 loop reads CASSLRDTTYNEQFF. CDR3 bases: TGCGCCAGCAGCTTGAGGGACACCACCTACAATGAGCAGTTCTTC.

This clone was recorded only once. The chain employs TRBV18 and TRBJ1-4; perhaps TRBD1 as D (5 bases). The length of the CDR3 is 16 residues. In germline, CDR1 is KGHSH, CDR2 LQKENI. With 4 bases removed from V and 3 bases from J, the gap between germline ends came to 15 bases. As DNA, the CDR3 is TGTGCCAGCTCACGGACCACAGGTTTAGCTAATGAAAAACTGTTTTTT. Its translation: CASSRTTGLANEKLFF.

This clone was picked up one time. This rearrangement joins TRBV11-2 to TRBJ2-1; 7 bases map to TRBD1. The germline V gene encodes CDR1 SGHAT and CDR2 FQNNGV. This CDR3 comprises 14 residues. V lost 5 bases and J lost 2; bases outside the gene matches: 3. In DNA form, the CDR3 reads TGTGCCAGCAGCCCTGGACAGGCCTACAATGAGCAGTTCTTC. This codes for CASSPGQAYNEQFF.

The V call is TRBV5-5, the J call TRBJ2-7, with TRBD1 matching over 9 bases. The germline CDR1 and CDR2 sequences are SGHKS and YYEKEE (reference sequence). With V trimmed by 4 bases and J by 6 bases, 8 bases remained unmatched. CDR3 size: 14 residues. The CDR3 loop is CASSVRDRVGEQYF. As DNA, the CDR3 is TGTGCCAGCAGCGTCCGGGACAGGGTAGGCGAGCAGTACTTC.

The V and J genes are TRBV19 and TRBJ1-5, with 8 bases fitting TRBD1. Germline assignment: CDR1 LNHDA and CDR2 SQIVND (reference sequence). The CDR3 sequence is 17 residues long. With 7 bases clipped from V and 0 bases from J, the junction kept 11 bases outside the gene matches. CDR3 DNA sequence: TGTGCCAGTACCCCGGACAGGGCCTCTTATAGCAATCAGCCCCAGCATTTT. Translated, it gives CASTPDRASYSNQPQHF.

This clone has only a few counts. The chain couples TRBV6-5 to TRBJ1-2, with D perhaps matching TRBD1 (5 bases). Trimming removed 1 base at V and 10 bases at J, with 16 bases between. Germline lookup yields CDR1 MNHEY and CDR2 SVGAGI. This CDR3 is built from 14 residues. Here the CDR3 DNA reads TGTGCCAGCAGTTACTTCGGGGGGACGACGGACTACACCTTC. Translation gives CASSYFGGTTDYTF.

The gene calls are TRBV6-5 and TRBJ1-2; tentatively, D is TRBD1 (6 bases). The CDR3 runs to 15 residues. Per the germline V gene, CDR1 is MNHEY and CDR2 is SVGAGI. Trimming cost V 8 bases and J 2 bases, with 18 bases left between them. The CDR3, as DNA: TGTGCCAGCGCCCGGGACAACCGCCTGAACTATGGCTACACCTTC. It translates to CASARDNRLNYGYTF.

J is TRBJ1-2 and V is TRBV24-1, with a possible D match to TRBD1 (6 bases). V was pared by 3 bases and J by 3 bases, with 13 bases between. There are 15 residues in the CDR3. CDR1 KGHDR and CDR2 SFDVKD come from the germline V gene. For the CDR3, the DNA is TGTGCCACCAGTGATCGGGGGGGACACTACTATGGCTACACCTTC. This sequence encodes CATSDRGGHYYGYTF.